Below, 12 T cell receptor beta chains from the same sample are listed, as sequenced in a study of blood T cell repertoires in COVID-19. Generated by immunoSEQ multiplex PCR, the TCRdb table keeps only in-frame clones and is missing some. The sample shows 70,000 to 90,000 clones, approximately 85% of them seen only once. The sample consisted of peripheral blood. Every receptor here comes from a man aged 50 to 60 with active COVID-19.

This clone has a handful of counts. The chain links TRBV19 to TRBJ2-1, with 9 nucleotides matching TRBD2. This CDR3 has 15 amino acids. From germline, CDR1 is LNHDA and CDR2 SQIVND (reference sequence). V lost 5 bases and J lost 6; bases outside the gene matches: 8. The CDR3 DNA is TGTGCCAGTAGTCCCTTAGCGGGAGAGCGCAATGAGCAGTTCTTC. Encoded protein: CASSPLAGERNEQFF.

DNA for the CDR3: TGTGCCAGCAGATCCGGACAGACCTACGAGCAGTACTTC. Encoded protein: CASRSGQTYEQYF. The genes are TRBV7-2 and TRBJ2-7; weak D call: TRBD1 (6 bases). The germline gives CDR1 SGHTA, CDR2 FQGNSA. This CDR3 region has 13 residues. Trimming pared 6 bases from V and 2 bases from J, leaving 11 bases between.

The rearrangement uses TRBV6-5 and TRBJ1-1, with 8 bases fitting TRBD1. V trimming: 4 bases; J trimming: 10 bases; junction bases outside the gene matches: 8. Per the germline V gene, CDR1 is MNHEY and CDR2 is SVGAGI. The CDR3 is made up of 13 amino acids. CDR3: CASSLDREVAAFF. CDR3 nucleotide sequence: TGTGCCAGCAGTTTGGACAGGGAAGTTGCAGCTTTCTTT.

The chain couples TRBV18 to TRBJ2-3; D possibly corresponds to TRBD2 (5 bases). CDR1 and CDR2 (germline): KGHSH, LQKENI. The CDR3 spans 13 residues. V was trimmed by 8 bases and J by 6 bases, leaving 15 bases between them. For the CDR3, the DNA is TGTGCCAGCCGTATAGGCGGGCAGGATACGCAGTATTTT. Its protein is CASRIGGQDTQYF.

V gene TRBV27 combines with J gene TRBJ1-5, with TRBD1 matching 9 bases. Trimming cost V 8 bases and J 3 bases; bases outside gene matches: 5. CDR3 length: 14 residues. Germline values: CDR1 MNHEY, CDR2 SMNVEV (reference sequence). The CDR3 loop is CASSGTGNNQPQHF. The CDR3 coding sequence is TGTGCCAGCTCCGGGACAGGGAACAATCAGCCCCAGCATTTT.

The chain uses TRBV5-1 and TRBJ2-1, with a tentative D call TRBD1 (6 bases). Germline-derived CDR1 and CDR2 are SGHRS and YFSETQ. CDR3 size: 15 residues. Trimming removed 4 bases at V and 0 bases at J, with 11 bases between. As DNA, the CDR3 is TGCGCCAGCAGCCCAGGGGAGCCCTCCTACAATGAGCAGTTCTTC. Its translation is CASSPGEPSYNEQFF.

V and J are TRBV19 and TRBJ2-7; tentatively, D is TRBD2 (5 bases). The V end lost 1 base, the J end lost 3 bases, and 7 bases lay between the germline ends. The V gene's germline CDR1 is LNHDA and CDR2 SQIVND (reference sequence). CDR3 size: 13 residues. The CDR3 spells CASSIGTGYEQYF. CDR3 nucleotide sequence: TGTGCCAGTAGTATAGGGACTGGCTACGAGCAGTACTTC.

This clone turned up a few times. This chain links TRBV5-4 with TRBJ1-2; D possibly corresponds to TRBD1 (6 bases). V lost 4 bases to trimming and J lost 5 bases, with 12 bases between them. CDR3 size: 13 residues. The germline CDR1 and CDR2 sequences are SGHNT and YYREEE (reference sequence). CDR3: CASSDGTIYGYTF. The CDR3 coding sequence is TGTGCCAGCAGCGACGGGACAATATATGGCTACACCTTC.

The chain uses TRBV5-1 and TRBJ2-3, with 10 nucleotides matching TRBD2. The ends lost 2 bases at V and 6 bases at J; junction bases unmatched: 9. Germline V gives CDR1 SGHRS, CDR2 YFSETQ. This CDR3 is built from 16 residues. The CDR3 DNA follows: TGCGCCAGCAGCTTAGTACCGGGACTAGCGCCGGATACGCAGTATTTT. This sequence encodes CASSLVPGLAPDTQYF.

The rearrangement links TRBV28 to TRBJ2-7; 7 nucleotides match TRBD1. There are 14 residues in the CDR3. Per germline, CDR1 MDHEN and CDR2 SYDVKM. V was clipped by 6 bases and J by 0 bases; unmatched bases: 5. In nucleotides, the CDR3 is TGTGCCAGCAGCCCAGGGGGACGCTCCTACGAGCAGTACTTC. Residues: CASSPGGRSYEQYF.

Here the CDR3 reads CASSFSHRGHAGELFF. The CDR3 region has the DNA TGTGCCAGCAGCTTTTCCCACCGGGGACACGCCGGGGAGCTGTTTTTT. The gene calls are TRBV5-6 and TRBJ2-2; TRBD1 is a possible D gene (6 bases). CDR1 and CDR2 (germline): SGHDT, YYEEEE. This CDR3 comprises 16 residues. Trimming took off 2 bases at V and 6 bases at J, with 17 bases between the two ends.

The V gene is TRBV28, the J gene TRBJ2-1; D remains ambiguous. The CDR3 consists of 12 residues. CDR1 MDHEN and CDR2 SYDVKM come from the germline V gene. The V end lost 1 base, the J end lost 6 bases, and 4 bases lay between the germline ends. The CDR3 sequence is CASSLSRNEQFF. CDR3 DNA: TGTGCCAGCAGTTTATCCCGCAATGAGCAGTTCTTC.